This T cell receptor (beta chain) was recovered during a study of identical twins. This clonotype has more than one count but fewer than ten. What it binds is not known. TCRdb recomputed calls from the 5' RACE reads with MiXCR, one row per CDR3 protein. The sample lists 650,000 to 750,000 distinct CDR3 sequences, 21% occurring once. Findings and caveats of the study: Out-of-frame alpha sequences common to twins were enriched for low generation probability.

The donor group consisted entirely of healthy Caucasians. Separately, the same data were catalogued under a study of T cells expressing NK-cell markers. In that study: Most of the eight sequenced donors tested HCMV-seropositive; one tested seronegative. What remained unclear was the HCMV specificity of expanded NKG2C+ T cell clones.

This receptor was identified in a woman in her late teens or twenties in good health. The specimen was PBMCs.

The CDR3 spells CASSPTWTGNGGEQFF. CDR3 coding DNA: TGTGCCAGCAGTCCCACGTGGACAGGGAACGGGGGTGAGCAGTTCTTC. This chain links TRBV12-3 or TRBV12-4 with TRBJ2-1, with 8 bases aligning to TRBD1. The CDR3 loop spans 16 amino acids. V was pared by 5 bases and J by 9 bases, with 15 bases of the junction left unmatched.